The T cell receptor (beta chain) under discussion was sequenced for a study of blood T cell repertoires in COVID-19. About the study: Researchers got acute and convalescent COVID-19 samples from the United States, Italy and Spain.

The cohort comprised adults aged about 18 to 90 years residing in 20 to 25 US areas. This CDR3 region has 17 residues. J gave up 0 bases and V 3 bases, and 6 bases lay outside the gene matches. Germline-derived CDR1 and CDR2 are LNHDA and SQIVND (reference sequence). Measured with immunoSEQ multiplex PCR; TCRdb has only the in-frame clones, and not every one. The top ten hold around 20% of the sample, which has roughly 350,000 clones, more than 90% seen once. The sample taken for sequencing was PBMCs or T cells enriched from blood (not recorded which). The TCR comes from a young woman who had recovered from COVID-19. The J gene is TRBJ2-2, the V gene TRBV19; 8 bases align to TRBD1. CDR3: CASSITGTGSNTGELFF. CDR3 bases: TGTGCCAGTAGTATTACCGGGACAGGTTCGAACACCGGGGAGCTGTTTTTT.